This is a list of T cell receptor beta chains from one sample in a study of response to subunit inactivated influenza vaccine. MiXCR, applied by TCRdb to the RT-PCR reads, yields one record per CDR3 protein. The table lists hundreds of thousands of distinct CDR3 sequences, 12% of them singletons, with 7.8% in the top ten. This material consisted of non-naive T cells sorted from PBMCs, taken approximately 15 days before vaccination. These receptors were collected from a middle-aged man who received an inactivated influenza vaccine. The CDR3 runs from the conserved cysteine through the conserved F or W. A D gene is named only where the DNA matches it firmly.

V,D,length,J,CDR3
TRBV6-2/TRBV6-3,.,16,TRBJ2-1,CASSYRPRQAYNEQFF
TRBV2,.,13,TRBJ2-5,CASSKDTGRTQYF
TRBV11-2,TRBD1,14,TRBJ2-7,CASSIRDRDFEQYF
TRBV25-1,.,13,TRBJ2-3,CASRPSGTDTQYF
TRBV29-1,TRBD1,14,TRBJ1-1,CSVNDRGMNTEAFF
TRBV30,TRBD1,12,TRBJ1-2,CAWRPTGDGYTF
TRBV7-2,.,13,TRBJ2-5,CASSLVREETQYF
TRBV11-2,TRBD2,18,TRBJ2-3,CASSFPSGSWRNVDTQYF
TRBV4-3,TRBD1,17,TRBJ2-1,CASSQAPDRGNHNEQFF
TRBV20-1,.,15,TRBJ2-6,CSAPDAGTGANVLTF
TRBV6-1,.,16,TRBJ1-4,CASSEYRSQKNEKLFF
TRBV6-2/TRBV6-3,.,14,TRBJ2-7,CASSRTASSYEQYF
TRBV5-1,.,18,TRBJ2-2,CASSLWGTSPLNTGELFF
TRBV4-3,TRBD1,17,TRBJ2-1,CASSHDMTGGAHNEQFF
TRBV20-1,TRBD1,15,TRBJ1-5,CSASLGTASNQPQHF
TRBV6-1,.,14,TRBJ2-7,CASSEVQGPYEQYF